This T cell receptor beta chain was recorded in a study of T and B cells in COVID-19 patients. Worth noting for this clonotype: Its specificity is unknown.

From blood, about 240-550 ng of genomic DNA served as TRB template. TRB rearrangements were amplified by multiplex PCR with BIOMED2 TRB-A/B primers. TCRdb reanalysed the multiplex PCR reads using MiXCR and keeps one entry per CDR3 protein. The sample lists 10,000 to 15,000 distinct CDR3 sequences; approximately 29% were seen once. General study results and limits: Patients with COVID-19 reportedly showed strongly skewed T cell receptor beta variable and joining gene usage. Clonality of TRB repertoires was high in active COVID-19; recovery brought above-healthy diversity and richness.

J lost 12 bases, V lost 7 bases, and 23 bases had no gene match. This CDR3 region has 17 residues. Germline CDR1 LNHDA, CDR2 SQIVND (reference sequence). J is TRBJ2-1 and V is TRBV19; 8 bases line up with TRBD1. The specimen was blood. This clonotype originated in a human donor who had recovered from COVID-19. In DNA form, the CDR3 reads TGTGCCAGTATTGGAACAGGGGCGGGACAGGAAGGTAGGTCGCAGTTCTTC. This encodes CASIGTGAGQEGRSQFF.